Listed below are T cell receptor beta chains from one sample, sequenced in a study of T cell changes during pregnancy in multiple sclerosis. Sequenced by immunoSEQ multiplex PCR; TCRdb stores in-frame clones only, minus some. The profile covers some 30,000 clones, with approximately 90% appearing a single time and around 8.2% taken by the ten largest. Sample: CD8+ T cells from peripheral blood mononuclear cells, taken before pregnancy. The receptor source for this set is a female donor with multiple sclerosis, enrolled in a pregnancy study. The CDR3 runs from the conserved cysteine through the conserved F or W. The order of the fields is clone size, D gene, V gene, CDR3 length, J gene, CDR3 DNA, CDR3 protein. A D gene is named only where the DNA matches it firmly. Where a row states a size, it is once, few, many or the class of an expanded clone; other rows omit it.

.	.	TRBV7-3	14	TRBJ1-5	TGCGCCAGCAGCTCGGAAGCGGGCAGTCAGCCCCAGCATTTT	CASSSEAGSQPQHF
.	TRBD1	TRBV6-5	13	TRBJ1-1	TGTGCCAGCAGAGACAGGGTCGGAACTGAAGCTTTCTTT	CASRDRVGTEAFF
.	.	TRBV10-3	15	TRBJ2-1	TGTGCCATCAGTGAAGGGGAGGCCGGCCCCAATGAGCAGTTCTTC	CAISEGEAGPNEQFF
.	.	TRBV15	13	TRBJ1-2	TGTGCCACCAGCACCACCGGGACAAGTGGCTACACCTTC	CATSTTGTSGYTF
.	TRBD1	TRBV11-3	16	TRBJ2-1	TGTGCCAGCAGCGAGGGGGACAGCAGCTCCTACAATGAGCAGTTCTTC	CASSEGDSSSYNEQFF
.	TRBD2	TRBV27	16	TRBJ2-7	TGTGCCAGCAGCCGCTTACTAGCGGGAGGGCCCCACGAGCAGTACTTC	CASSRLLAGGPHEQYF
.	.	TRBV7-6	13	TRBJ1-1	TGTGCCAGCAGCCCCGGGGTGTCCACTGAAGCTTTCTTT	CASSPGVSTEAFF
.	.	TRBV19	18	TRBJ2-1	TGTGCCAGTAGTATAGATCGTTTTCTAGGCTTATCCTACAATGAGCAGTTCTTC	CASSIDRFLGLSYNEQFF
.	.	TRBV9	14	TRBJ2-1	TGTGCCAGCAGCGTAGTATCGGTTAACGATGAGCAGTTCTTC	CASSVVSVNDEQFF
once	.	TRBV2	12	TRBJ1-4	TGTGCCAGCAGTGACTACAGTGAAAAACTGTTTTTT	CASSDYSEKLFF
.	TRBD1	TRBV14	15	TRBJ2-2	TGTGCCAGCAGCCCCAGGGGGCAAAACACCGGGGAGCTGTTTTTT	CASSPRGQNTGELFF
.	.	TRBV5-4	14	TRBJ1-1	TGTGCCAGCAGCTTGGGGCAGGGGCCCGGTGGGGTTTTCTTT	CASSLGQGPGGVFF
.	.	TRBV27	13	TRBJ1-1	TGTGCCAGCAGTTTATCGCTGGGACTTGAAGCTTTCTTT	CASSLSLGLEAFF
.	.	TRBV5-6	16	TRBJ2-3	TGTGCCAGCAGCTTGTCTAGCGCTTCTAGCACAGATACGCAGTATTTT	CASSLSSASSTDTQYF
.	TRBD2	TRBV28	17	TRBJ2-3	TGTGCCAGCAGTTTAACCCTAGCGGGAACTAGCACAGATACGCAGTATTTT	CASSLTLAGTSTDTQYF
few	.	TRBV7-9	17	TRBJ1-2	TGTGCCAGCAGCTTAGGAGGGACAAACTACCCTAGGTATGGCTACACCTTC	CASSLGGTNYPRYGYTF
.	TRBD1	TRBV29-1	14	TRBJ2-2	TGCAGCGTCATTCCGGGACAGCACACCGGGGAGCTGTTTTTT	CSVIPGQHTGELFF
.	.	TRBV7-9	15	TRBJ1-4	TGTGCCAGCAGCTTCGTTTCGGGTACTAATGAAAAACTGTTTTTT	CASSFVSGTNEKLFF
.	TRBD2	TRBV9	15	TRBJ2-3	TGTGCCAGCAGCACCGACGGGGGGGCCCCAGATACGCAGTATTTT	CASSTDGGAPDTQYF
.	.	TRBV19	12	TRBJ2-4	TGTGCCAGTAGTATCGGTGCAAACATTCAGTACTTC	CASSIGANIQYF
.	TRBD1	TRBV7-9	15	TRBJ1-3	TGTGCCAGCAGCACAGACAGGGAATTCGGAAACACCATATATTTT	CASSTDREFGNTIYF
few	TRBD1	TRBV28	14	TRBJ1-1	TGTGCCAGCAGCTCTCTCTCAGGGGGCACTGAAGCTTTCTTT	CASSSLSGGTEAFF
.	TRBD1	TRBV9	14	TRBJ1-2	TGTGCCAGCAGCCCGGGACAGGGGGCATATGGCTACACCTTC	CASSPGQGAYGYTF
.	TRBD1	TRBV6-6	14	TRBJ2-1	TGTGCCAGCACTACCGGGACAGGGGTCAATGAGCAGTTCTTC	CASTTGTGVNEQFF
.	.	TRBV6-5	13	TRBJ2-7	TGTGCCAGCAGTCTTATGGCATTCCACGAGCAGTACTTC	CASSLMAFHEQYF
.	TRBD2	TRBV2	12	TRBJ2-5	TGTGCCAGCAGGGGCGGGAGAGAGACCCAGTACTTC	CASRGGRETQYF
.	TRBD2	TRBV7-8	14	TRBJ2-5	TGTGCCAGCAGCTTAGTTTCTAGCGGGGAGACCCAGTACTTC	CASSLVSSGETQYF
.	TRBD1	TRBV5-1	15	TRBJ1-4	TGCGCCAGCAGCGAGGACAGGTCAACTAATGAAAAACTGTTTTTT	CASSEDRSTNEKLFF
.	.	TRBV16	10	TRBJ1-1	TGTGCCAGCGGCACAACTGAAGCTTTCTTT	CASGTTEAFF
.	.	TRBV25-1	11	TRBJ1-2	TGTGCCAGCAGTGAAACAGGGGGCTACACCTTC	CASSETGGYTF
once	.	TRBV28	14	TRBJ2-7	TGTGCCAGCAGTCATAGGGGGAGCTCCTACGAGCAGTACTTC	CASSHRGSSYEQYF
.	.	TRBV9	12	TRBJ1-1	TGTGCCAGCAGCGGCGGTAGCACTGAAGCTTTCTTT	CASSGGSTEAFF
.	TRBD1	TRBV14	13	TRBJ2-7	TGTGCCAGCAGCCAAGTGACAGGGGGCGAGCAGTACTTC	CASSQVTGGEQYF
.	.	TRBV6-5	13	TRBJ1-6	TGTGCCAGCAGTTATCCGGGGAATTCACCCCTCCACTTT	CASSYPGNSPLHF
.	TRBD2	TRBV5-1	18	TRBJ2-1	TGCGCCAGCAGCTTGGTCGGCGGGAGGGCCGGGGATTACTATGAGCAGTTCTTC	CASSLVGGRAGDYYEQFF
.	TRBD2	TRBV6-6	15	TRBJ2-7	TGTGCCAGCAGTTACGTAGGGGAGGGCCCCTACGAGCAGTACTTC	CASSYVGEGPYEQYF
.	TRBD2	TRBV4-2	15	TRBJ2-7	TGTGCCAGCAGCCTCACTAGCGGGAGGAACGACGAGCAGTACTTC	CASSLTSGRNDEQYF
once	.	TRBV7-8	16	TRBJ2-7	TGTGCCAGCAGCTTAGCGCGAAGGACTCAGGACTACGAGCAGTACTTC	CASSLARRTQDYEQYF
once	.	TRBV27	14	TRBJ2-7	TGTGCCAGCAGTCCCACAGGGTTCGGGTACGAGCAGTACTTC	CASSPTGFGYEQYF
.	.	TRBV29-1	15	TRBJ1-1	TGCAGCGTTAAGACGGACAGAACCTTCAACACTGAAGCTTTCTTT	CSVKTDRTFNTEAFF
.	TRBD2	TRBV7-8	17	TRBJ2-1	TGTGCCAGCAGCTTATTGACCCGGGAGGGAAGGAACAATGAGCAGTTCTTC	CASSLLTREGRNNEQFF
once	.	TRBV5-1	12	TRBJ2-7	TGCGCCAGCAGCTTGACGGGATACGAGCAGTACTTC	CASSLTGYEQYF
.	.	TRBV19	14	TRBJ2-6	TGTGCCAGTCTCGACAGATCTGGGGCCAACGTCCTGACTTTC	CASLDRSGANVLTF
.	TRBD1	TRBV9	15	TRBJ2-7	TGTGCCAGCAGCCCTACCGGGACAGGGGGGTACGAGCAGTACTTC	CASSPTGTGGYEQYF
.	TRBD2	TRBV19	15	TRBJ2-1	TGTGCCACCAATAGCGGGGGGGTTTTTCAGGGTGAGCAGTTCTTC	CATNSGGVFQGEQFF
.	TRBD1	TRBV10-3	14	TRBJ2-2	TGTGCCATCGGGCAGGGGGCTGGGGCCGGGGAGCTGTTTTTT	CAIGQGAGAGELFF
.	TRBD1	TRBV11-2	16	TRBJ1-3	TGTGCCAGCAGCTTGGGTGGAACAGGGGCTGGAAACACCATATATTTT	CASSLGGTGAGNTIYF
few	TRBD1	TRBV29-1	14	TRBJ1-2	TGCAGCGTCGCCGGGGGACAGGGGAACTATGGCTACACCTTC	CSVAGGQGNYGYTF
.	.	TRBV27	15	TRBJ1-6	TGTGCCAGCAGTTCCGGAACGGGGAGGAATTCACCCCTCCACTTT	CASSSGTGRNSPLHF
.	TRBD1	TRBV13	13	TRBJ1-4	TGTGCCAGCCGCGGACAGGGGGGCGAAAAACTGTTTTTT	CASRGQGGEKLFF
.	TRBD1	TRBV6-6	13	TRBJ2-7	TGTGCCAGTCAACCGGGACAGATCTACGAGCAGTACTTC	CASQPGQIYEQYF
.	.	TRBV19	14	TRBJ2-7	TGTGCCAGTAGTATGATATGGGGGCTCTACGAGCAGTACTTC	CASSMIWGLYEQYF
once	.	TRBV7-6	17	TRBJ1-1	TGTGCCAGCAGCTTAGCGCCATCACAGAAAGGGGGTACTGAAGCTTTCTTT	CASSLAPSQKGGTEAFF